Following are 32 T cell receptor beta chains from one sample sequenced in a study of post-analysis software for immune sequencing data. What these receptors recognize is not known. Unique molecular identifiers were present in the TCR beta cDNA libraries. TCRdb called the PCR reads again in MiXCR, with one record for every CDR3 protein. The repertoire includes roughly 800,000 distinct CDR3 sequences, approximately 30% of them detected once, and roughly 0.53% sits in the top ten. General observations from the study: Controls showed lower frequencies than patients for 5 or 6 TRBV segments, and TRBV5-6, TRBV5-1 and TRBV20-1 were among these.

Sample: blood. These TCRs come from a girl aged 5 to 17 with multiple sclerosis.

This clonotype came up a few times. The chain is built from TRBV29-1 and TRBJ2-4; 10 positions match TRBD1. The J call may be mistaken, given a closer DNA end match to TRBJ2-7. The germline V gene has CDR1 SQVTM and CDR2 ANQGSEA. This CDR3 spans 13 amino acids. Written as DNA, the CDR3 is TGCAGCGTCGAACTGGACAGGGGGTACGAGCAGTACTTC. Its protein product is CSVELDRGYEQYF.

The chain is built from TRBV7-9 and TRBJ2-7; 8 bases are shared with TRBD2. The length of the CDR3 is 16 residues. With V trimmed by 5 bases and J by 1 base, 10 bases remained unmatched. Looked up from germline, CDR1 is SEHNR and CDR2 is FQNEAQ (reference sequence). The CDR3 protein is CASSLRGREASYEQYF. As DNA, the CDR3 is TGTGCCAGCAGCCTCCGTGGGCGGGAGGCTTCCTACGAGCAGTACTTC.

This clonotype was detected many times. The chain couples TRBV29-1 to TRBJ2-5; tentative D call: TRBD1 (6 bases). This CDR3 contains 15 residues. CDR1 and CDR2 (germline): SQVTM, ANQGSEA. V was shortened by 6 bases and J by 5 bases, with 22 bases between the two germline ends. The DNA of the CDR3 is TGCAGCGTAGCAGGGGCCGTGTTCCAAGGGGAGACCCAGTACTTC. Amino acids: CSVAGAVFQGETQYF.

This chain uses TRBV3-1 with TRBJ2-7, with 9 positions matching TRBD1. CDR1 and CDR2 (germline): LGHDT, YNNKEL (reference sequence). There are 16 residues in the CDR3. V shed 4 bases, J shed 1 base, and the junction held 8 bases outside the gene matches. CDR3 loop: CASSRDRAKPSYEQYF. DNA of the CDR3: TGTGCCAGCAGCCGGGACAGGGCAAAACCTTCCTACGAGCAGTACTTC.

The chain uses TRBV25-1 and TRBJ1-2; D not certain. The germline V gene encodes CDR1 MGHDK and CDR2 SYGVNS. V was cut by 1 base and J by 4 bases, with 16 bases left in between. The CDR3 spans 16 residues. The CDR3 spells CASSESTATWGYGYTF. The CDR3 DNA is TGTGCCAGCAGTGAATCGACGGCCACCTGGGGCTATGGCTACACCTTC.

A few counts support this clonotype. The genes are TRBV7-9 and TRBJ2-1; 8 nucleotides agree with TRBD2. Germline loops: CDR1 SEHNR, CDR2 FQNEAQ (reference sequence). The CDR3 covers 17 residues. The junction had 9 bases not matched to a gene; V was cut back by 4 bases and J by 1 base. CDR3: CASSSTIRGGSYNEQFF. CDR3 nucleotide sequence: TGTGCCAGCAGCTCAACCATCCGGGGGGGATCCTACAATGAGCAGTTCTTC. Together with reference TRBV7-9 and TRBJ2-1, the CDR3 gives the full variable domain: DTGVSQNPRHKITKRGQNVTFRCDPISEHNRLYWYRQTLGQGPEFLTYFQNEAQLEKSRLLSDRFSAERPKGSFSTLEIQRTEQGDSAMYLCASSSTIRGGSYNEQFFGPGTRLTVL.

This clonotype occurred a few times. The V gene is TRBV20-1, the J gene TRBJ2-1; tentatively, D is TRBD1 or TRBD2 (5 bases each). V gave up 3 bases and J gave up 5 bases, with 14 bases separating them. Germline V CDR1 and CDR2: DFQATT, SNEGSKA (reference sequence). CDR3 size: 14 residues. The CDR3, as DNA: TGCAGTGCTAGCGCGAGGGGCATAAACAATGAGCAGTTCTTC. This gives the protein CSASARGINNEQFF.

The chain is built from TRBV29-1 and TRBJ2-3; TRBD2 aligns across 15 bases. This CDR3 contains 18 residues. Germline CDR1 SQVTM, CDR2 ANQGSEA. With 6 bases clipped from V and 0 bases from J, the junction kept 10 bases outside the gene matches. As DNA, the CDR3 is TGCAGCGTGCGGAGGACTAGCGGGAGGGTTGGTAGCACAGATACGCAGTATTTT. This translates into CSVRRTSGRVGSTDTQYF.

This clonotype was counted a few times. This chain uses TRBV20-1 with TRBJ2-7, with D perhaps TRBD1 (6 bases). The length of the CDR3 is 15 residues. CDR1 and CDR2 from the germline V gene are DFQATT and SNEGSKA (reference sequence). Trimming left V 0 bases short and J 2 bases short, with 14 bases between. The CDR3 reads CSARDRWDTTYEQYF. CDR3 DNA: TGCAGTGCTAGAGATCGGTGGGACACGACCTACGAGCAGTACTTC.

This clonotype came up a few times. The CDR3 bases are TGTGCCAGCAGCCCGGGACCTCTCCTGCGCTCCTACGAGCAGTACTTC. Translation gives CASSPGPLLRSYEQYF. V gene TRBV7-8 combines with J gene TRBJ2-7, with D tentatively TRBD1 or TRBD2 (5 bases each). Germline V CDR1 and CDR2: SGHVS, FQNEAQ. Trimming took off 5 bases at V and 0 bases at J, with 17 bases between the two ends. The CDR3 has 16 amino acids.

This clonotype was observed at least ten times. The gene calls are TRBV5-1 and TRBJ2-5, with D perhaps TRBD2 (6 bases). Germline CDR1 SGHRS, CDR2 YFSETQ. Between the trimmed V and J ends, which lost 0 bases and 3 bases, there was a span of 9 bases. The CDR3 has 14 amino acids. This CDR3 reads CASSLVGGEETQYF. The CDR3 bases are TGCGCCAGCAGCTTGGTCGGGGGAGAAGAGACCCAGTACTTC.

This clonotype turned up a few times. The chain's CDR3 is CASSEGWETQYF. CDR3 bases: TGTGCCAGCAGTGAAGGTTGGGAGACCCAGTACTTC. This sequence joins TRBV2 and TRBJ2-5; no definite D call. With 1 base removed from V and 5 bases from J, the gap between germline ends came to 5 bases. CDR3 length: 12 amino acids. CDR1 is SNHLY, CDR2 FYNNEI, per germline.

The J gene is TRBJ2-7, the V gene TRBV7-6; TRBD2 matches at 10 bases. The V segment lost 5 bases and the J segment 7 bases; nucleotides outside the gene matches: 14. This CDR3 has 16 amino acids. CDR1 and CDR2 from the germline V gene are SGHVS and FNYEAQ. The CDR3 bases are TGTGCCAGCAGCGGAGCTAGGACTAGCGGAAACAATGAGCAGTACTTC. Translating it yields CASSGARTSGNNEQYF.

CDR3 DNA: TGCGCCAGCAGCCAAGATCACACTGCACACTATGGCTACACCTTC. Its translation: CASSQDHTAHYGYTF. The chain recombines TRBV4-1 with TRBJ1-2; D not certain. Germline V gene data show CDR1 as MGHRA and CDR2 as YSYEKL. The V end lost 0 bases, the J end lost 3 bases, and 11 bases lay between the germline ends. The CDR3 is 15 amino acids.

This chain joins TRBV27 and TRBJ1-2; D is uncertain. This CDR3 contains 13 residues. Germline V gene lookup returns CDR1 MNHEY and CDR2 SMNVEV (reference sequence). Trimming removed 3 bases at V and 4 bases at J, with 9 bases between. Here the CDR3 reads CASSLKGGYGYTF. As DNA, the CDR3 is TGTGCCAGCAGTTTGAAGGGAGGCTATGGCTACACCTTC.

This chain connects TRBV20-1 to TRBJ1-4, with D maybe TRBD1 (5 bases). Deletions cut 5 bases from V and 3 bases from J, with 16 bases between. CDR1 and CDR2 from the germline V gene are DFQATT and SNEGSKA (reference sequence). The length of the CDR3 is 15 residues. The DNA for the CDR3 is TGCAGTGCTGGGGCCCTTATTGCGGCTAATGAAAAACTGTTTTTT. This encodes CSAGALIAANEKLFF.

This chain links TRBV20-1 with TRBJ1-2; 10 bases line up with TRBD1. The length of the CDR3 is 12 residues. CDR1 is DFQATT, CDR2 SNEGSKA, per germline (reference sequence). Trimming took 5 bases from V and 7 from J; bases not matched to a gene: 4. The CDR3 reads CSAWGQGSGYTF. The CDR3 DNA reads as TGCAGTGCTTGGGGACAGGGGTCTGGCTACACCTTC.

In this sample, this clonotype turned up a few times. DNA for the CDR3: TGCGCCAGCAGCCTCATACCGGGGACAGAAAAAGTCTCTGGGGCCAACGTCCTGACTTTC. Protein sequence: CASSLIPGTEKVSGANVLTF. This rearrangement joins TRBV4-1 to TRBJ2-6, with 7 bases aligning to TRBD1. CDR1 MGHRA and CDR2 YSYEKL come from the germline V gene. CDR3 size: 20 residues. V trimming: 4 bases; J trimming: 0 bases; junction bases outside the gene matches: 15.

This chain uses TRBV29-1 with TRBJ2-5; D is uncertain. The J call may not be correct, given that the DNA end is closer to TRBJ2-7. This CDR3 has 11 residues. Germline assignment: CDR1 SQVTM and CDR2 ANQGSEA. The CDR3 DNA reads TGCAGCGTTGCGTTTCTGAGCGAGCAGTACTTC. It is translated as CSVAFLSEQYF.

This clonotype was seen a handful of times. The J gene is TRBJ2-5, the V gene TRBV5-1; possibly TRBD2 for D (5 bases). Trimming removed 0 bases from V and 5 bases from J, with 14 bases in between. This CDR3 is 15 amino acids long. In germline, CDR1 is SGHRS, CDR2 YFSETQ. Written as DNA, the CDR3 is TGCGCCAGCAGCTTGGCTAGAGGGCTACGGGAGACCCAGTACTTC. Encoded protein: CASSLARGLRETQYF.

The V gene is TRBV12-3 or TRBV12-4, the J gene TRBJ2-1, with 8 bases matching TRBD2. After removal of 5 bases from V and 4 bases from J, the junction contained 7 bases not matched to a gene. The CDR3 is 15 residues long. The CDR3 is CASSPRGGPYNEQFF. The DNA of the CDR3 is TGTGCCAGCAGTCCCCGGGGGGGGCCATACAATGAGCAGTTCTTC.

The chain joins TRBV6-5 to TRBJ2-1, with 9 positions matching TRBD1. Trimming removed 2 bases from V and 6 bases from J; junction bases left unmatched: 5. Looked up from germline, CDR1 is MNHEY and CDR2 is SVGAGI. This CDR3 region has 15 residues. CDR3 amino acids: CASSYIDRGVNEQFF. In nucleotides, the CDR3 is TGTGCCAGCAGTTACATCGACAGGGGGGTCAATGAGCAGTTCTTC.

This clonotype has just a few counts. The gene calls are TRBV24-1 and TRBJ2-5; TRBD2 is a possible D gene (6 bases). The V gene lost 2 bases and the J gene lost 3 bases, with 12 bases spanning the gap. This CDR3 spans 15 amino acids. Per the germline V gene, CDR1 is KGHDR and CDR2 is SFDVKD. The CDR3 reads CATSDWPEGEETQYF. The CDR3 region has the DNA TGTGCCACCAGTGATTGGCCGGAGGGAGAAGAGACCCAGTACTTC.

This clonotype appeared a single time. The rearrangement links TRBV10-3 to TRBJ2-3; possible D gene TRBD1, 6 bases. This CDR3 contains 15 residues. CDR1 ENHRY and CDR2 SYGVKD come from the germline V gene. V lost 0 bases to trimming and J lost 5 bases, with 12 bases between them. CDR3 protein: CAISESGGDGDTQYF. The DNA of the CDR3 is TGTGCCATCAGTGAGTCAGGGGGAGATGGAGATACGCAGTATTTT.

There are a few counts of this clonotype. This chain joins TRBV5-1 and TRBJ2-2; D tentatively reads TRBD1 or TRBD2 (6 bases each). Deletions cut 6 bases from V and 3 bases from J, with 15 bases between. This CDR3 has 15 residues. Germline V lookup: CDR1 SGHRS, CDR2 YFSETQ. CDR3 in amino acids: CASTPSGADTGELFF. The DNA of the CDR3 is TGCGCCAGCACCCCCTCGGGGGCGGACACCGGGGAGCTGTTTTTT.

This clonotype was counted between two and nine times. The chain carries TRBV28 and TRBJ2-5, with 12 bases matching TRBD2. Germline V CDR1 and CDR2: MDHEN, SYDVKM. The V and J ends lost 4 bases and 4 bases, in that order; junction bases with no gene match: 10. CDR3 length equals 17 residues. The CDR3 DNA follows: TGTGCCAGCAGTTCAGGACTAGCGGGATCTCTTGGAGAGACCCAGTACTTC. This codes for CASSSGLAGSLGETQYF.

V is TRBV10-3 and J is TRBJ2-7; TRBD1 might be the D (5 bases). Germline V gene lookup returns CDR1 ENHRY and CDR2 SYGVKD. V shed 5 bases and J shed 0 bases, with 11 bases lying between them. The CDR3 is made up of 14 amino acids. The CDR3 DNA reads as TGTGCCATCAGTCAACAGGCCAGCTCCTACGAGCAGTACTTC. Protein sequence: CAISQQASSYEQYF.

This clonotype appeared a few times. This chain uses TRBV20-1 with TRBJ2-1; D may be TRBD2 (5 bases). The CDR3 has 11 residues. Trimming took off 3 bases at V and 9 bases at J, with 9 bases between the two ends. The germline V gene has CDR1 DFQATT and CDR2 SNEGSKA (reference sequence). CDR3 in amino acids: CSARGEGEQFF. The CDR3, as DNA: TGCAGTGCTAGGGGTGAGGGTGAGCAGTTCTTC.

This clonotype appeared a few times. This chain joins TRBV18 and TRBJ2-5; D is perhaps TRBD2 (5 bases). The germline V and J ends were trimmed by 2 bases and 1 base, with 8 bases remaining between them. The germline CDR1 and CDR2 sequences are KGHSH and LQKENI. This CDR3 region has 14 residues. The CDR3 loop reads CASSPRTFQETQYF. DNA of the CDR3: TGTGCCAGCTCACCAAGGACTTTCCAAGAGACCCAGTACTTC.

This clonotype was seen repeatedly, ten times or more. The CDR3 DNA is TGTGCCAGCAGTTACACCGGACCCTACGAGCAGTACTTC. It yields the protein CASSYTGPYEQYF. The genes are TRBV6-5 and TRBJ2-7; D not resolved. The CDR3 consists of 13 residues. CDR1 is MNHEY, CDR2 SVGAGI, per germline. The V end lost 2 bases, the J end lost 2 bases, and 7 bases lay between the germline ends.

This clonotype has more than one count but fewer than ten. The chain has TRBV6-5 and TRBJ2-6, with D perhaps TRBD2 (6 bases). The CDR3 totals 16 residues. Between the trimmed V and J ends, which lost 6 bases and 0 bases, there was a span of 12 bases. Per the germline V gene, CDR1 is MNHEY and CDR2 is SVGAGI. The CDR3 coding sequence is TGTGCCAGCAGGGGGCCGACTAGCTCTGGGGCCAACGTCCTGACTTTC. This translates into CASRGPTSSGANVLTF.

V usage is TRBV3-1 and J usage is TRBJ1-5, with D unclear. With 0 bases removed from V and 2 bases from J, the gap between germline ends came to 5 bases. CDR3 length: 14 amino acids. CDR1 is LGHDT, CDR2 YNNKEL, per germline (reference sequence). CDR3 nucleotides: TGTGCCAGCAGCCAAGAGTGGGGCAATCAGCCCCAGCATTTT. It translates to CASSQEWGNQPQHF.